The 19 T cell receptor beta chains reported below all come from one sample, sequenced in a study of CD8+CD57+ T cells in acquired aplastic anemia. Researchers used genomic DNA as the template to profile TCR beta VDJ and CDR3. Using its own MiXCR run on the reads, TCRdb lists one record per CDR3 protein. The sample has about 270,000 distinct CDR3 sequences, 45% to 65% seen once; the top ten hold around 8%. The sample consisted of sorted CD4+, CD8+, or CD8+CD57+ T cells (not recorded which) from PBMCs. The receptors shown here come from a human donor with severe aplastic anemia or a healthy control (not recorded which).

The rearrangement uses TRBV7-9 and TRBJ2-3; D is undetermined. Germline CDR1 reads SEHNR; CDR2 reads FQNEAQ (reference sequence). The CDR3 runs to 14 residues. With 2 bases removed from V and 0 bases from J, the gap between germline ends came to 6 bases. The CDR3 nucleotides are TGTGCCAGCAGCTTATTAGACAGCACAGATACGCAGTATTTT. Translation: CASSLLDSTDTQYF.

This sequence joins TRBV5-1 and TRBJ2-7; D is unresolved. Germline V gene sequence: CDR1 SGHRS, CDR2 YFSETQ. Trimming cost V 0 bases and J 6 bases, with 13 bases left between them. This CDR3 is built from 14 residues. The CDR3 sequence is CASSLAYSIGEQYF. In nucleotides, the CDR3 is TGCGCCAGCAGCTTGGCGTATTCGATAGGCGAGCAGTACTTC.

This sequence joins TRBV7-9 and TRBJ2-4; D remains ambiguous. Germline V lookup: CDR1 SEHNR, CDR2 FQNEAQ (reference sequence). V lost 3 bases to trimming and J lost 5 bases, with 17 bases between them. There are 16 residues in the CDR3. The CDR3, as DNA: TGTGCCAGCAGCTTGAAAAGGGCGTCTAAGGAAAACATTCAGTACTTC. Translated: CASSLKRASKENIQYF. Drawing the rest from reference TRBV7-9 and TRBJ2-4, the complete variable domain is DTGVSQNPRHKITKRGQNVTFRCDPISEHNRLYWYRQTLGQGPEFLTYFQNEAQLEKSRLLSDRFSAERPKGSFSTLEIQRTEQGDSAMYLCASSLKRASKENIQYFGAGTRLSVL.

The V and J genes are TRBV19 and TRBJ2-1; 7 bases agree with TRBD2. The germline V gene encodes CDR1 LNHDA and CDR2 SQIVND (reference sequence). The V gene end was trimmed by 5 bases and the J gene end by 4 bases; junction bases not matched to a gene: 5. The CDR3 is made up of 14 amino acids. The CDR3 DNA sequence: TGTGCCAGTAGTTTAAGCGGGGATTACAATGAGCAGTTCTTC. This translates into CASSLSGDYNEQFF.

This clonotype was seen repeatedly, ten times or more. The chain links TRBV5-8 to TRBJ1-1; D gene uncertain. CDR1 and CDR2 (germline): SGHTS, YDEGEE. Trimming removed 4 bases from V and 0 bases from J, with 7 bases in between. CDR3 size: 13 residues. CDR3 coding DNA: TGTGCCAGCAGCATGGGGATGAACACTGAAGCTTTCTTT. Translation gives CASSMGMNTEAFF.

The chain joins TRBV20-1 to TRBJ2-7; tentatively, D is TRBD1 (5 bases). The ends were cut back, 1 base at V and 6 bases at J, with 16 bases in the middle. CDR3 size: 14 residues. Germline V CDR1 and CDR2: DFQATT, SNEGSKA (reference sequence). In DNA, the CDR3 is TGCAGTGCTAGAGGGGGCCGGGTAAGCTGCGAGCAGTACTTC. It encodes CSARGGRVSCEQYF.

This clonotype was recorded many times. This chain joins TRBV6-5 and TRBJ1-5, with 9 bases aligning to TRBD1. This CDR3 has 14 amino acids. Germline CDR1 MNHEY, CDR2 SVGAGI. Trimming at V came to 2 bases and at J to 7 bases, leaving 3 bases not matched to a gene. The CDR3 bases are TGTGCCAGCAGTTACGGGACAGGGCGGCAGCCCCAGCATTTT. Protein: CASSYGTGRQPQHF.

This clonotype was recorded at least ten times. This rearrangement joins TRBV24-1 to TRBJ2-3, with D unclear. Trimming removed 3 bases from V and 0 bases from J, with 9 bases in between. The CDR3 consists of 15 residues. Germline CDR1 is KGHDR and CDR2 is SFDVKD. The CDR3 reads CATSDIKDSTDTQYF. The CDR3 DNA sequence: TGTGCCACCAGTGATATTAAAGACAGCACAGATACGCAGTATTTT.

This clonotype was counted many times. The chain has TRBV4-2 and TRBJ2-4; the D gene is possibly TRBD2 (5 bases). Germline V CDR1 and CDR2: LGHNA, YNFKEQ. This CDR3 is 16 amino acids long. V lost 1 base and J 1 base, leaving 11 bases between the germline ends. DNA of the CDR3: TGTGCCAGCAGCCAAGCCGGACTCGGGGCCAAAAACATTCAGTACTTC. Encoded protein: CASSQAGLGAKNIQYF.

This clonotype was recorded a few times. This chain joins TRBV29-1 and TRBJ2-3; D is unresolved. Germline lookup yields CDR1 SQVTM and CDR2 ANQGSEA. V was pared by 7 bases and J by 5 bases, with 13 bases between. CDR3 length: 12 amino acids. CDR3 region: CSALITRDTQYF. In DNA, the CDR3 is TGCAGCGCCCTGATTACCCGAGATACGCAGTATTTT.

The V call is TRBV2, the J call TRBJ2-7; either TRBD1 or TRBD2 may supply D (5 bases each). The CDR3 length is 13 residues. Between the trimmed V and J ends, which lost 8 bases and 6 bases, there was a span of 17 bases. Germline V CDR1 and CDR2: SNHLY, FYNNEI. In DNA, the CDR3 is TGTGCCAGCTGGGACCGGCTTGCAGTCGAGCAGTACTTC. Its translation: CASWDRLAVEQYF.

The rearrangement uses TRBV7-2 and TRBJ2-1, with 11 bases identical to TRBD2. The CDR3 has 16 amino acids. CDR1 SGHTA and CDR2 FQGNSA come from the germline V gene. Trimming at V came to 5 bases and at J to 7 bases, leaving 10 bases not matched to a gene. Here the CDR3 reads CASSRGGLAERNEQFF. The CDR3 DNA reads as TGTGCCAGCAGCCGGGGGGGACTAGCGGAGAGGAATGAGCAGTTCTTC. Full variable domain (outside the CDR3, taken from reference TRBV7-2 and TRBJ2-1): GAGVSQSPSNKVTEKGKDVELRCDPISGHTALYWYRQSLGQGLEFLIYFQGNSAPDKSGLPSDRFSAERTGGSVSTLTIQRTQQEDSAVYLCASSRGGLAERNEQFFGPGTRLTVL.

V and J are TRBV2 and TRBJ2-7, with a possible D match to TRBD1 (5 bases). Per the germline V gene, CDR1 is SNHLY and CDR2 is FYNNEI. V lost 4 bases, J lost 12 bases, and 16 bases lay in between. The CDR3 covers 12 residues. For the CDR3, the DNA is TGTGCCAGCAGTGGGGGCGTGCAGGCGTTGTACTTC. Translation gives CASSGGVQALYF.

Only a few counts were recorded for this clonotype. The genes are TRBV2 and TRBJ2-2; 13 bases are shared with TRBD2. Germline loops: CDR1 SNHLY, CDR2 FYNNEI. With 6 bases clipped from V and 2 bases from J, the junction kept 3 bases outside the gene matches. The CDR3 runs 16 residues. The CDR3 region has the DNA TGTGCCAGCAGGGGGGGACTAGCGGGAAACACCGGGGAGCTGTTTTTT. Protein sequence: CASRGGLAGNTGELFF.

V and J are TRBV20-1 and TRBJ1-2; D ambiguous. Looked up from germline, CDR1 is DFQATT and CDR2 is SNEGSKA (reference sequence). The V end lost 4 bases, the J end lost 4 bases, and 16 bases lay between the germline ends. The CDR3 extends over 14 amino acids. In nucleotides, the CDR3 is TGCAGTGCTATCCCCCTCGGACTGATCTATGGCTACACCTTC. Protein product: CSAIPLGLIYGYTF.

The V and J genes are TRBV5-1 and TRBJ2-1, with 8 positions matching TRBD2. The germline gives CDR1 SGHRS, CDR2 YFSETQ. The CDR3 is made up of 15 amino acids. V shed 3 bases, J shed 5 bases, and the junction held 7 bases outside the gene matches. Here the CDR3 reads CASSSTGTRDNEQFF. In nucleotides, the CDR3 is TGCGCCAGCAGCTCCACCGGGACTAGGGACAATGAGCAGTTCTTC.

This chain connects TRBV19 to TRBJ1-5; 7 bases fit TRBD1. The ends lost 0 bases at V and 7 bases at J; junction bases unmatched: 6. The CDR3 covers 15 residues. Germline loops: CDR1 LNHDA, CDR2 SQIVND (reference sequence). In DNA, the CDR3 is TGTGCCAGTAGTATAGAGACAGGGTTGTGGCAGCCCCAGCATTTT. It translates to CASSIETGLWQPQHF.

The chain uses TRBV20-1 and TRBJ1-2, with D uncertain. The CDR3 spans 13 residues. V shed 3 bases and J shed 2 bases, with 10 bases lying between them. Germline V gene lookup returns CDR1 DFQATT and CDR2 SNEGSKA (reference sequence). DNA of the CDR3: TGCAGTGCTAGCCCGCTCGGGAACTATGGCTACACCTTC. Translation gives CSASPLGNYGYTF.

This clonotype came up once. The chain recombines TRBV12-3 or TRBV12-4 with TRBJ2-7; 9 bases map to TRBD1. V shed 10 bases, J shed 2 bases, and the junction held 3 bases outside the gene matches. CDR3 length: 12 residues. CDR3 amino acids: CATRTGAYEQYF. CDR3 bases: TGTGCCACCAGGACAGGGGCCTACGAGCAGTACTTC.